This TCR beta chain was found in a study of a mutant IDH1 vaccine in newly diagnosed glioma. Study summary: Before enrollment, the patients had been treated with radiotherapy alone, temozolomide alone, or both together. Most of them had received both.

As to time point: baseline, week 1 (first vaccination visit). Treatment in this sample: pre-vaccination baseline after standard-of-care therapy. The donors' diagnosis was new WHO grade 3 or 4 astrocytoma that was IDH1-mutant and ATRX-lost. The CDR3 is 12 amino acids. Germline assignment: CDR1 MNHEY and CDR2 SMNVEV (reference sequence). J was trimmed by 10 bases and V by 4 bases; bases with no gene match: 4. Profiling relied on immunoSEQ multiplex PCR, and the TCRdb table lists in-frame clones only, not all of them. The sample has tens of thousands of clones; over 75% are singletons. Study results and limitations: It seemed that pseudoprogression was not linked to changes in the top peripheral T cell clonotypes.

This clone has only one observation. The antigen is undetermined. The input for sequencing was PBMCs, taken from a glioma patient treated with radiotherapy, temozolomide or both. This chain links TRBV27 with TRBJ1-2; the match to TRBD1 covers 9 bases. The TCR sequence derives from a middle-aged man with glioma. Some clones in this sample may be carry-over from other donors' samples. In DNA form, the CDR3 reads TGTGCCAGCAGTTCTGGGACAGGGTTCTACACCTTC. Its protein product is CASSSGTGFYTF.